This T cell receptor (beta chain) was captured in a study of blood T cell repertoires in COVID-19 (dated by TCRdb to the early 2020s). About the study as a whole: Samples from collaborators originated in the United States, Italy and Spain and spanned both the acute and convalescent phases of COVID-19. The prospective study material was composed of cDNA or gDNA derived from T cells, B-cell-depleted T cells, or PBMCs. The dataset comprised deeply sampled blood TCRbeta repertoires from subjects exposed to, actively infected with, or recovered from COVID-19. The repertoires were released in a freely available public database intended as a resource for research on the immune response to SARS-CoV-2. The samples were drawn from the first 160 participants of the ongoing ImmuneRACE study and from 1,254 subjects provided by 6 global collaborators. Sample metadata almost always included a de-identified subject ID, COVID-19 status, age in years and sex. Where available, HLA class I and class II types were taken from metadata supplied by the sample provider and were not determined by assay-based typing.

TCRbeta CDR3 regions were amplified from genomic DNA using the immunoSEQ Assay, a bias-controlled multiplex PCR. As for the authors' bioinformatics: Within the assay, amplification of reference gene primers was used to estimate how many nucleated cells each sample contained. To quantify the absolute abundance of each unique TCRbeta CDR3 rearrangement, sequence reads were collapsed and filtered. For each sample, productive Simpson clonality was calculated by taking the square root of Simpson's diversity index across productive rearrangements. The source is immuneACCESS, and TCRdb retained only in-frame sequences with V and J called. Part of the clones is not carried over; for the studies checked, unresolved V genes explain less than half of this, and the remainder is unexplained. V, J and clone size are taken as reported in that table, and D and trimming were inferred from the DNA itself. For this sample there are over 65,000 clones; about nine tenths appear just once. About 30% of the sample comes from the top ten.

V is reduced by 3 bases and J by 6 bases, leaving a spacing of 20 bases between them. The CDR3 starts with the cysteine, ends with the phenylalanine, and has 16 residues. The DNA shown is the 48-base CDR3, in frame from base 1. Per the germline V gene (reference sequence), LNHDA is the CDR1 and SQIVND is the CDR2. Results and caveats for the whole study, not just this receptor: The amount of clinical and demographic metadata varied by source and participant and was provided uncurated.

Of note for this clone: The specificity of this receptor is unknown. One base away there is no much larger clone; base qualities are not given.

The collaborating institutions used their own protocols to collect whole blood in K2EDTA tubes. For TCRbeta analysis, collaborators shipped samples in one of three forms: frozen whole blood, isolated PBMCs, or DNA extracted from either of those sample types. Here the chain combines TRBV19 and TRBJ1-2; a tentative D call is TRBD1 (5 bases match). The sequence was obtained from a man aged 45-60 years with active or convalescent COVID-19. Sequencing was carried out using peripheral blood. The bases read TGTGCCAGTAGTATTGGTCTAGGGGTTTGGGCAAATGGCTACACCTTC. It encodes CASSIGLGVWANGYTF.